Described below is a single TCR beta chain sequence and its context. The target antigen is unknown. The source of the sample is a study of T cell responses to AZD1222 COVID-19 vaccine. At the level of the study: The study pooled second doses at about 4 or about 12 weeks. General study points: Only a handful of AZD1222 recipients, several in all, had baseline seropositivity. Repertoires were obtained only post-peak T cell response.

Repertoires were generated with immunoSEQ multiplex PCR, while TCRdb's copy carries only in-frame clones and drops some. The sample has about 150,000 clones; 89% are singletons. The clonotype originates from an adult in good health. Source: peripheral blood, taken on day 0 of AZD1222 vaccination.

CDR3 region: CASSLGSGVSGTQYF. For the CDR3, the DNA is TGTGCCAGCAGCTTGGGTAGCGGCGTGTCAGGAACGCAGTATTTT. This chain joins TRBV7-3 and TRBJ2-3; tentatively, D is TRBD2 (6 bases). The CDR3 has 15 residues. The germline CDR1 and CDR2 sequences are SGHTA and FQGTGA. V lost 3 bases and J 9 bases, leaving 19 bases between the germline ends.